Below, 27 T cell receptor beta chains from the same sample are listed, as sequenced in a study of T cell repertoires in cytomegalovirus infection. Each CDR3 protein gets one entry after TCRdb re-called the reads with MiXCR. There are tens of thousands of distinct CDR3 sequences in the sample; just under 4% occur only once, and roughly a fifth lies in the top ten. The source material was PBMCs. The receptors come from a human donor in good health (CMV status not recorded). Some clones in this sample may be carry-over from other donors' samples.

Many counts were recorded for this clonotype. The V gene is TRBV7-2, the J gene TRBJ2-2; 8 bases are shared with TRBD2. The germline V gene has CDR1 SGHTA and CDR2 FQGNSA. The trim removed 7 bases at V and 4 bases at J, leaving 5 bases unmatched. This CDR3 is 14 amino acids long. CDR3 nucleotides: TGTGCCAGCATCCCGGGAGGGGGCACCGGGGAGCTGTTTTTT. This gives the protein CASIPGGGTGELFF.

This clonotype was observed many times. This rearrangement joins TRBV7-2 to TRBJ1-2; D gene ambiguous. Trimming pared 5 bases from V and 0 bases from J, leaving 10 bases between. Germline V gene sequence: CDR1 SGHTA, CDR2 FQGNSA. The CDR3 contains 14 residues. Written as DNA, the CDR3 is TGTGCCAGCAGCGACGGGGTAGCTAACTATGGCTACACCTTC. Encoded protein: CASSDGVANYGYTF.

This clonotype was recorded a few times. The chain uses TRBV12-3 or TRBV12-4 and TRBJ1-1, with 9 positions matching TRBD1. The CDR3 runs 15 residues. V shed 6 bases, J shed 11 bases, and the junction held 16 bases outside the gene matches. CDR3 DNA sequence: TGTGCCAGCAGGCACCGGGACAGGGTTCGCGAAGCGGCTTTCTTT. Its translation is CASRHRDRVREAAFF.

The chain joins TRBV3-1 to TRBJ1-2; the D is unclear. CDR1 and CDR2 (germline): LGHDT, YNNKEL (reference sequence). The CDR3 consists of 15 residues. V dropped 7 bases and J dropped 6 bases, with 21 bases sitting between them. CDR3 residues: CASMSRGSGYDGYTF. The CDR3 region has the DNA TGTGCCAGCATGAGCCGAGGATCTGGCTACGATGGCTACACCTTC. Combining the CDR3 with reference TRBV3-1 and TRBJ1-2 gives the whole variable domain DTAVSQTPKYLVTQMGNDKSIKCEQNLGHDTMYWYKQDSKKFLKIMFSYNNKELIINETVPNRFSPKSPDKAHLNLHINSLELGDSAVYFCASMSRGSGYDGYTFGSGTRLTVV.

This clonotype occurred many times. This chain connects TRBV12-3 or TRBV12-4 to TRBJ1-1; D is unclear. CDR3 length: 15 amino acids. Deletions cut 0 bases from V and 6 bases from J, with 14 bases between. The CDR3 nucleotides read TGTGCCAGCAGTTTAGCCGGCACCCTAGGAGCTGAAGCTTTCTTT. This encodes CASSLAGTLGAEAFF.

This clonotype was seen ten or more times. The chain carries TRBV28 and TRBJ2-1; D may be TRBD1 or TRBD2 (5 bases each). Deletions cut 2 bases from V and 13 bases from J, with 12 bases between. The germline V gene has CDR1 MDHEN and CDR2 SYDVKM. The CDR3 covers 12 residues. The CDR3 loop reads CASSLMVGVQFF. DNA for the CDR3: TGTGCCAGCAGTTTAATGGTGGGGGTTCAGTTCTTC.

Ten or more counts support this clonotype. V gene TRBV12-3 or TRBV12-4 combines with J gene TRBJ1-1; possibly TRBD1 for D (5 bases). V lost 3 bases, J lost 7 bases, and 12 bases lay in between. There are 13 residues in the CDR3. In DNA, the CDR3 is TGTGCCAGCAGTTTGGGTGGGACCGGTGAAGCTTTCTTT. Translated: CASSLGGTGEAFF.

In the case of this clonotype: A much larger clone lies one base from this, so it may be a read error. It is likely a read error, because the conserved phenylalanine at the end of the CDR3 is missing. CDR3 DNA sequence: TGCAGCGCCCGGGAGGGCCCTCCTGGCCCCTACAATGAGCAGTTCTGC. Translating it yields CSAREGPPGPYNEQFC. V is TRBV29-1 and J is TRBJ2-1; 8 nucleotides agree with TRBD2. The CDR3 loop spans 16 amino acids. Losses at the gene ends were 7 bases for V and 2 bases for J; bases not matched to a gene: 13. The germline gives CDR1 SQVTM, CDR2 ANQGSEA.

This clonotype was found many times. The CDR3: CASSRDRGQETQYF. Here the CDR3 DNA reads TGTGCCAGCAGTAGGGACAGGGGTCAAGAGACCCAGTACTTC. The V gene is TRBV2, the J gene TRBJ2-5, with 10 bases matching TRBD1. Trimming at V came to 5 bases and at J to 2 bases, leaving 2 bases not matched to a gene. CDR3 length: 14 residues. Germline V gene lookup returns CDR1 SNHLY and CDR2 FYNNEI.

The table lists this clonotype with many counts. This chain joins TRBV7-2 and TRBJ2-3, with unresolved D. CDR1 and CDR2 from the germline V gene are SGHTA and FQGNSA. V gave up 3 bases and J gave up 5 bases, with 15 bases separating them. CDR3 size: 15 residues. In DNA form, the CDR3 reads TGTGCCAGCAGCTTCGGTCCGGACCTCGGAGATACGCAGTATTTT. It yields the protein CASSFGPDLGDTQYF. The full variable domain, rest sourced from reference TRBV7-2 and TRBJ2-3, is GAGVSQSPSNKVTEKGKDVELRCDPISGHTALYWYRQSLGQGLEFLIYFQGNSAPDKSGLPSDRFSAERTGGSVSTLTIQRTQQEDSAVYLCASSFGPDLGDTQYFGPGTRLTVL.

Many counts were recorded for this clonotype. The CDR3 DNA follows: TGTGCCAGCAGCTTAAACCCGGGTACTAGCACAGATACGCAGTATTTT. Its protein is CASSLNPGTSTDTQYF. The genes are TRBV7-3 and TRBJ2-3; no definite D call. Germline V CDR1 and CDR2: SGHTA, FQGTGA. This CDR3 has 16 amino acids. Trimming pared 1 base from V and 0 bases from J, leaving 11 bases between.

This clonotype was recorded at least ten times. The CDR3 coding sequence is TGTGCCAGCAGTTCAGGGTTCGGGGAGCTGTTTTTT. It is translated as CASSSGFGELFF. V is TRBV12-3 or TRBV12-4 and J is TRBJ2-2; D might be TRBD1 (5 bases). The ends were cut back, 4 bases at V and 7 bases at J, with 7 bases in the middle. This CDR3 is built from 12 residues.

This clonotype showed up many times. The rearrangement links TRBV7-2 to TRBJ2-7; the match to TRBD2 covers 8 bases. The V segment lost 7 bases and the J segment 2 bases; nucleotides outside the gene matches: 13. This CDR3 is built from 16 residues. Germline V gives CDR1 SGHTA, CDR2 FQGNSA. The CDR3 DNA is TGTGCCAGCACTCTAAGGGAGGGGACTAGACCCTACGAGCAGTACTTC. Protein sequence: CASTLREGTRPYEQYF.

This clonotype was found many times. The rearrangement uses TRBV5-1 and TRBJ1-1; D is uncertain. Germline V lookup: CDR1 SGHRS, CDR2 YFSETQ. The V end was cut by 0 bases, the J end by 1 base, with 4 bases between. This CDR3 has 13 amino acids. The CDR3 is CASSLVTNTEAFF. DNA for the CDR3: TGCGCCAGCAGCTTGGTGACGAACACTGAAGCTTTCTTT.

This clonotype was recorded at least ten times. The chain joins TRBV7-2 to TRBJ2-7; D call uncertain. CDR1 is SGHTA, CDR2 FQGNSA, per germline. CDR3 length: 15 amino acids. V was cut by 4 bases and J by 6 bases, with 19 bases left in between. CDR3 sequence: CASSSRSPSVGEQYF. The CDR3 DNA sequence: TGTGCCAGCAGCTCGCGATCCCCCAGTGTTGGCGAGCAGTACTTC. Filled out from reference TRBV7-2 and TRBJ2-7, the complete variable domain reads GAGVSQSPSNKVTEKGKDVELRCDPISGHTALYWYRQSLGQGLEFLIYFQGNSAPDKSGLPSDRFSAERTGGSVSTLTIQRTQQEDSAVYLCASSSRSPSVGEQYFGPGTRLTVT.

This clonotype was observed at least ten times. This chain uses TRBV7-4 with TRBJ2-1, with 11 bases aligning to TRBD2. The CDR3 runs to 16 residues. V was pared by 5 bases and J by 4 bases, with 7 bases of the junction left unmatched. CDR1 and CDR2 from the germline V gene are SGHVT and SQSDAQ. In nucleotides, the CDR3 is TGTGCCAGCAGCGATACTAGCGGGAGTGGTTACAATGAGCAGTTCTTC. Translation: CASSDTSGSGYNEQFF.

The table lists this clonotype with many counts. The rearrangement uses TRBV28 and TRBJ2-2; D unresolved. CDR1 is MDHEN and CDR2 is SYDVKM in the germline V gene. Trimming shortened V by 4 bases and J by 0 bases, and 9 bases separated the two germline ends. The CDR3 consists of 15 residues. The CDR3: CASSSETPNTGELFF. The CDR3 region has the DNA TGTGCCAGCAGTTCTGAGACGCCGAACACCGGGGAGCTGTTTTTT.

This clonotype was seen repeatedly, ten times or more. The V gene is TRBV7-2, the J gene TRBJ2-3, with TRBD2 identical over 10 bases. Trimming took 2 bases from V and 3 from J; bases not matched to a gene: 2. CDR1 and CDR2 (germline): SGHTA, FQGNSA. This CDR3 contains 15 residues. The CDR3 nucleotides read TGTGCCAGCAGCTTAAAGCGGGAGGGTACAGATACGCAGTATTTT. Amino acids: CASSLKREGTDTQYF.

This clonotype was seen repeatedly, ten times or more. The CDR3 DNA reads TGCGCCAGCAGCCTTCAGGGAACGGGTAATTCACCCCTCCACTTT. As protein: CASSLQGTGNSPLHF. The rearrangement joins TRBV4-1 to TRBJ1-6; TRBD1 might be the D (5 bases). The CDR3 has 15 amino acids. The germline gives CDR1 MGHRA, CDR2 YSYEKL. V was cut by 4 bases and J by 6 bases, with 13 bases left in between.

This clonotype was seen at least ten times. J is TRBJ2-3 and V is TRBV7-2; D may be TRBD2 (6 bases). This CDR3 contains 16 residues. Germline CDR1 is SGHTA and CDR2 is FQGNSA. V lost 5 bases to trimming and J lost 2 bases, with 17 bases between them. CDR3 nucleotides: TGTGCCAGCAGCAGGCAACCGGGACTGCCCACAGATACGCAGTATTTT. It yields the protein CASSRQPGLPTDTQYF. Based on the CDR3 plus reference TRBV7-2 and TRBJ2-3, the full variable domain is GAGVSQSPSNKVTEKGKDVELRCDPISGHTALYWYRQSLGQGLEFLIYFQGNSAPDKSGLPSDRFSAERTGGSVSTLTIQRTQQEDSAVYLCASSRQPGLPTDTQYFGPGTRLTVL.

This clonotype was seen at least ten times. The V call is TRBV7-2, the J call TRBJ1-4; 9 positions agree with TRBD1. The CDR3 has 17 amino acids. Looked up from germline, CDR1 is SGHTA and CDR2 is FQGNSA. V lost 3 bases to trimming and J lost 2 bases; unmatched junction nucleotides: 7. The CDR3 reads CASSLGQGFSTNEKLFF. For the CDR3, the DNA is TGTGCCAGCAGCTTGGGACAGGGATTTTCGACTAATGAAAAACTGTTTTTT.

Many counts were recorded for this clonotype. V usage is TRBV10-3 and J usage is TRBJ2-1, with D possibly matching TRBD2 (6 bases). The germline V gene encodes CDR1 ENHRY and CDR2 SYGVKD. Trimming took 4 bases from V and 8 from J, leaving 21 bases between them. The CDR3 is 16 amino acids. The CDR3 DNA reads TGTGCCATCAGTGGCTCGGAGGAGGGGTACAAGGATGAGCAGTTCTTC. Translating it yields CAISGSEEGYKDEQFF.

This clonotype was observed many times. CDR3 residues: CASSPPLAGVGEQYF. The CDR3 DNA is TGTGCCAGCTCACCACCTCTAGCGGGAGTAGGCGAGCAGTACTTC. The chain combines TRBV18 with TRBJ2-7, with 10 positions matching TRBD2. The germline V gene has CDR1 KGHSH and CDR2 LQKENI. The V and J ends lost 0 bases and 6 bases, in that order; junction bases with no gene match: 5. The CDR3 sequence is 15 residues long.

The table lists this clonotype with many counts. Written as DNA, the CDR3 is TGTGCCACCAGCAGCAAGGCAACGAATCAGCCCCAGCATTTT. This codes for CATSSKATNQPQHF. This rearrangement joins TRBV15 to TRBJ1-5; the D is unclear. This CDR3 is built from 14 residues. Germline CDR1 is LNHNV and CDR2 is YYDKDF (reference sequence). With 3 bases removed from V and 4 bases from J, the gap between germline ends came to 10 bases.

This clonotype was recorded at least ten times. CDR3 loop: CASSPGLAGPNEQFF. CDR3 DNA sequence: TGTGCCAGCAGTCCGGGACTAGCGGGTCCCAATGAGCAGTTCTTC. The rearrangement links TRBV7-2 to TRBJ2-1; 12 bases are shared with TRBD2. Germline CDR1 and CDR2: SGHTA and FQGNSA. The CDR3 extends over 15 amino acids. V lost 6 bases and J lost 6; bases outside the gene matches: 6. Drawing the rest from reference TRBV7-2 and TRBJ2-1, the complete variable domain is GAGVSQSPSNKVTEKGKDVELRCDPISGHTALYWYRQSLGQGLEFLIYFQGNSAPDKSGLPSDRFSAERTGGSVSTLTIQRTQQEDSAVYLCASSPGLAGPNEQFFGPGTRLTVL.

This clonotype was seen ten or more times. The CDR3 region has the DNA TGTGCCAGCAGCAATCGTCATAGCGGGAGGGGAGTCGGGGAGCTGTTTTTT. It yields the protein CASSNRHSGRGVGELFF. The gene calls are TRBV28 and TRBJ2-2, with 11 bases identical to TRBD2. The CDR3 is 17 residues long. From germline, CDR1 is MDHEN and CDR2 SYDVKM. The ends lost 6 bases at V and 7 bases at J; junction bases unmatched: 13.

This clonotype came up many times. The chain links TRBV7-2 to TRBJ2-7; 13 bases line up with TRBD2. This CDR3 contains 16 residues. Germline assignment: CDR1 SGHTA and CDR2 FQGNSA. The V gene end was trimmed by 5 bases and the J gene end by 5 bases; junction bases not matched to a gene: 9. The CDR3 loop reads CASSDWTSGSGNEQYF. CDR3 DNA: TGTGCCAGCAGCGACTGGACTAGCGGGAGTGGCAACGAGCAGTACTTC.